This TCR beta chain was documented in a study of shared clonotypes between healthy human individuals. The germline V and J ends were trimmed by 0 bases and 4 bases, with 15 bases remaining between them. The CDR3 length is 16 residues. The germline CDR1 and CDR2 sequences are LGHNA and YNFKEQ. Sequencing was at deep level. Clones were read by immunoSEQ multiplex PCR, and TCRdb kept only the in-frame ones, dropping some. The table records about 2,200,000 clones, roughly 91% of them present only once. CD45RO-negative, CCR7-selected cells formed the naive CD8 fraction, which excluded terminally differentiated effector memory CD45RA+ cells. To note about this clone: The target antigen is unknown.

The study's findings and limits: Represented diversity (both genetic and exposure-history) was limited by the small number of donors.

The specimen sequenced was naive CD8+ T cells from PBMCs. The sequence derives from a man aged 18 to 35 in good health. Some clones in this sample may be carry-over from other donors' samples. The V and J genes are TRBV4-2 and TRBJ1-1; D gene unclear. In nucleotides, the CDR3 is TGTGCCAGCAGCCAAGAACCGTGGGGAAAGGGCACTGAAGCTTTCTTT. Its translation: CASSQEPWGKGTEAFF.